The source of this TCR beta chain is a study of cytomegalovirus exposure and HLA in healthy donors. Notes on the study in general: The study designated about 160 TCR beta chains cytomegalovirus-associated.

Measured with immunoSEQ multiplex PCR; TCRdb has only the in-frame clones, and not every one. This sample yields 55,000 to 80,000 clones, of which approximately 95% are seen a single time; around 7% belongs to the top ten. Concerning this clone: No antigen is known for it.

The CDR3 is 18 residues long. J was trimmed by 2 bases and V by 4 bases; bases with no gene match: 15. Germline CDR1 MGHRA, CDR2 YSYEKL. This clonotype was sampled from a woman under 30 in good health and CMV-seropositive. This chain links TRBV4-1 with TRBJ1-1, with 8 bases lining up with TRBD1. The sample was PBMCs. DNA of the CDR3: TGCGCCAGCAGCCGAGAAAGGCCTCCCGGGACAGGAAACACTGAAGCTTTCTTT. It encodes CASSRERPPGTGNTEAFF.